The 23 T cell receptor beta chains given below trace back to one sample, sequenced in a study of blood T cell repertoires in COVID-19. TCRdb keeps only in-frame clones here, not all; method: immunoSEQ multiplex PCR. The sample records 99,000 or so clones, around 87% being singletons. Sequencing was performed on peripheral blood. These TCRs come from a man in his fifties or sixties with acute or convalescent COVID-19.

V is TRBV7-9 and J is TRBJ2-7; 11 nucleotides line up with TRBD2. This CDR3 has 14 amino acids. The V gene's germline CDR1 is SEHNR and CDR2 FQNEAQ (reference sequence). V shed 5 bases and J 5 bases; nucleotides not matched to a gene: 5. The CDR3 DNA reads TGTGCCAGCAGCCCTACTAGCGGGAGACACGAGCAGTACTTC. Protein: CASSPTSGRHEQYF.

Details on this clone: The sample has other DNA sequences that encode this CDR3 too. The chain couples TRBV12-3 or TRBV12-4 to TRBJ2-5; D may be TRBD1 (6 bases). The CDR3 extends over 12 amino acids. V was clipped by 3 bases and J by 5 bases, with 7 bases between them. CDR3 sequence: CASSFGGETQYF. As DNA, the CDR3 is TGTGCCAGCAGTTTTGGGGGCGAGACCCAGTACTTC.

This clone was observed a single time. The chain recombines TRBV30 with TRBJ2-7, with 11 bases that match TRBD2. This CDR3 contains 16 residues. With 3 bases clipped from V and 0 bases from J, the junction kept 7 bases outside the gene matches. The germline V gene has CDR1 GTSNPN and CDR2 SVGIG (reference sequence). Written as DNA, the CDR3 is TGTGCCTGGAGCGTCGGACTAGCGGGTGACTCCTACGAGCAGTACTTC. Translated: CAWSVGLAGDSYEQYF.

This chain uses TRBV29-1 with TRBJ2-2; 11 bases are a match to TRBD2. The germline gives CDR1 SQVTM, CDR2 ANQGSEA. The CDR3 extends over 15 amino acids. After removal of 6 bases from V and 5 bases from J, the junction contained 8 bases not matched to a gene. As DNA, the CDR3 is TGCAGCGTCGACGGACTAGCGGGCAAGACCGGGGAGCTGTTTTTT. It encodes CSVDGLAGKTGELFF.

The rearrangement uses TRBV10-3 and TRBJ2-4; TRBD1 matches at 8 bases. Germline V gene data show CDR1 as ENHRY and CDR2 as SYGVKD. J gave up 0 bases and V 3 bases, and 4 bases lay outside the gene matches. The CDR3 has 16 amino acids. CDR3 region: CAISEGQGLAKNIQYF. Here the CDR3 DNA reads TGTGCCATCAGTGAAGGACAGGGCCTAGCCAAAAACATTCAGTACTTC.

In this sample, this clone turned up once. The chain has TRBV7-6 and TRBJ2-2; 16 bases fit TRBD2. This CDR3 contains 18 residues. CDR1 and CDR2 from the germline V gene are SGHVS and FNYEAQ. V lost 5 bases to trimming and J lost 5 bases; unmatched junction nucleotides: 8. In DNA, the CDR3 is TGTGCCAGCAGCCCGTCGGGACTAGCGGGAGGGAGAACCGGGGAGCTGTTTTTT. This codes for CASSPSGLAGGRTGELFF.

This rearrangement joins TRBV7-9 to TRBJ2-7; D unclear. With 1 base removed from V and 0 bases from J, the gap between germline ends came to 13 bases. Germline assignment: CDR1 SEHNR and CDR2 FQNEAQ (reference sequence). The CDR3 sequence is 16 residues long. The CDR3 region has the DNA TGTGCCAGCAGCTTAGGTCTCGGGTTGAGCTCCTACGAGCAGTACTTC. Protein: CASSLGLGLSSYEQYF.

The CDR3 DNA sequence: TGTGCCAGCAGTTTGCAAGGACAGGGGGCCGGGGAGCTGTTTTTT. It encodes CASSLQGQGAGELFF. The chain combines TRBV27 with TRBJ2-2, with 10 bases aligning to TRBD1. With 3 bases clipped from V and 6 bases from J, the junction kept 4 bases outside the gene matches. The CDR3 runs 15 residues. Per germline, CDR1 MNHEY and CDR2 SMNVEV (reference sequence).

The V gene is TRBV7-9, the J gene TRBJ1-2, with a possible D match to TRBD1 (6 bases). Between the trimmed V and J ends, which lost 6 bases and 3 bases, there was a span of 17 bases. The CDR3 has 15 amino acids. Germline V gene data show CDR1 as SEHNR and CDR2 as FQNEAQ (reference sequence). The CDR3 region is CASRSLAGAHYGYTF. CDR3 DNA: TGTGCCAGCAGATCTCTTGCGGGGGCGCACTATGGCTACACCTTC.

The chain combines TRBV28 with TRBJ1-2; a possible D gene is TRBD1 (6 bases). The germline V and J ends were trimmed by 6 bases and 0 bases, with 8 bases remaining between them. This CDR3 is 13 amino acids long. From germline, CDR1 is MDHEN and CDR2 SYDVKM. The CDR3 reads CASRRQANYGYTF. DNA of the CDR3: TGTGCCAGCAGAAGACAGGCTAACTATGGCTACACCTTC.

The chain links TRBV30 to TRBJ1-6; possible D gene TRBD1, 5 bases. Trimming took off 4 bases at V and 8 bases at J, with 15 bases between the two ends. CDR3 length: 14 amino acids. Germline V gene data show CDR1 as GTSNPN and CDR2 as SVGIG (reference sequence). In DNA form, the CDR3 reads TGTGCCTGGATCAGGAGGGGAACGGATTCACCCCTCCACTTT. Protein: CAWIRRGTDSPLHF.

The gene calls are TRBV27 and TRBJ2-7; TRBD1 matches 8 bases. The germline gives CDR1 MNHEY, CDR2 SMNVEV (reference sequence). The V gene end was trimmed by 2 bases and the J gene end by 7 bases; junction bases not matched to a gene: 7. The CDR3 length is 14 residues. The CDR3 here is CASSLLQGAGEQYF. In DNA form, the CDR3 reads TGTGCCAGCAGTTTACTTCAGGGGGCAGGGGAGCAGTACTTC.

CDR3 protein: CASSEERTGNTIYF. In DNA, the CDR3 is TGTGCCAGCAGTGAGGAGCGAACTGGAAACACCATATATTTT. J is TRBJ1-3 and V is TRBV25-1; D not resolved. V lost 3 bases, J lost 2 bases, and 8 bases lay in between. Germline-derived CDR1 and CDR2 are MGHDK and SYGVNS. The CDR3 sequence is 14 residues long.

J is TRBJ1-5 and V is TRBV7-2, with TRBD1 matching over 7 bases. Germline V gives CDR1 SGHTA, CDR2 FQGNSA. This CDR3 contains 15 residues. V lost 1 base and J lost 7; bases outside the gene matches: 7. The CDR3 region is CASSLGDRANQPQHF. The DNA for the CDR3 is TGTGCCAGCAGCTTAGGAGACAGGGCAAACCAGCCCCAGCATTTT.

The chain employs TRBV30 and TRBJ1-1, with a tentative D call TRBD1 (5 bases). The length of the CDR3 is 15 residues. Germline-derived CDR1 and CDR2 are GTSNPN and SVGIG (reference sequence). V shed 1 base and J shed 0 bases, with 12 bases lying between them. CDR3 protein: CAWSAQRGLNTEAFF. The CDR3 DNA sequence: TGTGCCTGGAGTGCTCAAAGGGGATTGAACACTGAAGCTTTCTTT.

This clone was detected only a few times. The chain combines TRBV3-1 (or the pseudogene TRBV3-2) with TRBJ2-7, with 7 bases lining up with TRBD2. The trim removed 2 bases at V and 4 bases at J, leaving 17 bases unmatched. CDR1 and CDR2 (germline): LGHDT, YNNKEL (reference sequence). The CDR3 runs 18 residues. The DNA for the CDR3 is TGTGCCAGCAGCCAATCAACTCGACTGGGGAGGGCGGTGTACGAGCAGTACTTC. Protein: CASSQSTRLGRAVYEQYF.

This rearrangement joins TRBV30 to TRBJ1-4, with a possible D match to TRBD1 (6 bases). V dropped 6 bases and J dropped 5 bases, with 16 bases sitting between them. The V gene's germline CDR1 is GTSNPN and CDR2 SVGIG (reference sequence). The CDR3 contains 14 residues. Here the CDR3 DNA reads TGTGCCTGCCCCTCGCGGCAGGGGAATGAAAAACTGTTTTTT. Translation: CACPSRQGNEKLFF. Drawing the rest from reference TRBV30 and TRBJ1-4, the complete variable domain is SQTIHQWPATLVQPVGSPLSLECTVEGTSNPNLYWYRQAAGRGLQLLFYSVGIGQISSEVPQNLSASRPQDRQFILSSKKLLLSDSGFYLCACPSRQGNEKLFFGSGTQLSVL.

The rearrangement joins TRBV7-9 to TRBJ2-2; 10 nucleotides match TRBD2. Germline V gene lookup returns CDR1 SEHNR and CDR2 FQNEAQ (reference sequence). This CDR3 has 17 residues. The V and J ends lost 4 bases and 3 bases, in that order; junction bases with no gene match: 8. CDR3 sequence: CASSWTLAGDYTGELFF. CDR3 in DNA: TGTGCCAGCAGCTGGACTCTAGCGGGAGACTACACCGGGGAGCTGTTTTTT.

This rearrangement joins TRBV7-9 to TRBJ1-6; D is ambiguous. The CDR3 runs 13 residues. The V end lost 2 bases, the J end lost 9 bases, and 8 bases lay between the germline ends. Germline V gene lookup returns CDR1 SEHNR and CDR2 FQNEAQ (reference sequence). CDR3: CASSLSSASPLHF. DNA for the CDR3: TGTGCCAGCAGCTTAAGTAGCGCTTCACCCCTCCACTTT.

The chain links TRBV24-1 to TRBJ1-5, with unresolved D. Trimming stripped 4 bases from V and 0 bases from J, with 9 bases between. Germline V gives CDR1 KGHDR, CDR2 SFDVKD. The CDR3 runs 15 residues. The CDR3 bases are TGTGCCACCAGTGAACAGCTTTATAGCAATCAGCCCCAGCATTTT. This gives the protein CATSEQLYSNQPQHF.

The rearrangement links TRBV27 to TRBJ2-7, with D possibly matching TRBD1 (6 bases). The CDR3 spans 15 residues. The V end lost 5 bases, the J end lost 4 bases, and 18 bases lay between the germline ends. Germline-derived CDR1 and CDR2 are MNHEY and SMNVEV (reference sequence). CDR3 coding DNA: TGTGCCAGCAGTACCCCCGGGACACGGCAATACGAGCAGTACTTC. It translates to CASSTPGTRQYEQYF.

This sequence joins TRBV19 and TRBJ1-1, with a possible D match to TRBD1 (5 bases). Per the germline V gene, CDR1 is LNHDA and CDR2 is SQIVND (reference sequence). The CDR3 is 14 amino acids. Trimming took 2 bases from V and 1 from J, leaving 8 bases between them. Here the CDR3 reads CASSIQGWNTEAFF. The CDR3 coding sequence is TGTGCCAGTAGTATACAGGGCTGGAACACTGAAGCTTTCTTT.

The rearrangement uses TRBV6-5 and TRBJ2-1, with D uncertain. Germline V CDR1 and CDR2: MNHEY, SVGAGI. V was trimmed by 8 bases and J by 5 bases, leaving 7 bases between them. There are 11 residues in the CDR3. DNA for the CDR3: TGTGCCAGCTCTTTCCACAATGAGCAGTTCTTC. Residues: CASSFHNEQFF.